This TCR beta chain was sequenced for a study of T cell responses to AZD1222 COVID-19 vaccine. Overall study context: Second-dose groups at about 4 or about 12 weeks were pooled.

Data came from immunoSEQ multiplex PCR; TCRdb stores just in-frame clones and leaves some out. In the table there are roughly 130,000 clones, around 90% of which are singletons. The study's findings and limits: Possibly, clonal diversity was underestimated; donors were largely white British and included more females.

As for this clone: Its antigen is not identified.

The CDR3 spans 15 residues. The trim removed 3 bases at V and 5 bases at J, leaving 6 bases unmatched. The germline gives CDR1 LGHDT, CDR2 YNNKEL (reference sequence). The sample in question was peripheral blood, obtained on day 0 of AZD1222 vaccination. The clonotype originates from an adult in good health. This rearrangement joins TRBV3-1 (or the pseudogene TRBV3-2) to TRBJ2-2; 7 bases line up with TRBD1. The CDR3 DNA sequence: TGTGCCAGCAGCCAGTTACAGGGGAATACCGGGGAGCTGTTTTTT. Protein: CASSQLQGNTGELFF.